A single sample gave rise to the 5 T cell receptor beta chains below, sequenced in a study of T cell responses to AZD1222 COVID-19 vaccine. The table came from immunoSEQ multiplex PCR; TCRdb's copy has only in-frame clones and leaves some out. This repertoire shows 130,000 or so clones, 75% to 95% found once; its top ten account for around 1.9%. Sequencing was performed on peripheral blood, taken 28 days after the second AZD1222 dose. These receptors all come from an adult who received the AZD1222 COVID-19 vaccine.

To note about this clone: The sample contains more than one DNA sequence encoding this CDR3. The chain employs TRBV6-2 or TRBV6-3 and TRBJ1-5; TRBD1 aligns across 11 bases. CDR1 MNHEY and CDR2 SVGEGT come from the germline V gene. V was pared by 6 bases and J by 6 bases, with 4 bases of the junction left unmatched. There are 14 residues in the CDR3. The CDR3 loop is CASSRTGGSQPQHF. DNA of the CDR3: TGTGCCAGCAGCCGGACAGGGGGCAGTCAGCCCCAGCATTTT.

The rearrangement links TRBV30 to TRBJ1-4; weak D call: TRBD1 (5 bases). The CDR3 runs to 11 residues. The germline gives CDR1 GTSNPN, CDR2 SVGIG (reference sequence). Deletions cut 5 bases from V and 8 bases from J, with 9 bases between. The CDR3 DNA reads TGTGCCTGGGGGGCCCGGGAAAAACTGTTTTTT. It yields the protein CAWGAREKLFF.

The chain carries TRBV3-1 (or the pseudogene TRBV3-2) and TRBJ1-5; D is possibly TRBD1 (5 bases). Germline V CDR1 and CDR2: LGHDT, YNNKEL (reference sequence). The V and J ends lost 0 bases and 6 bases respectively, with 6 bases between them. The CDR3 spans 13 residues. CDR3 in DNA: TGTGCCAGCAGCCAAGAAAGGGGTCAGCCCCAGCATTTT. Translated, it gives CASSQERGQPQHF.

This chain connects TRBV29-1 to TRBJ2-2; D ambiguous. V was trimmed by 4 bases and J by 1 base, leaving 4 bases between them. Germline V gene lookup returns CDR1 SQVTM and CDR2 ANQGSEA. This CDR3 has 12 residues. The CDR3 region has the DNA TGCAGCGTTGGGAAGAACACCGGGGAGCTGTTTTTT. As protein: CSVGKNTGELFF.

The chain recombines TRBV27 with TRBJ2-1; TRBD2 is a possible D gene (6 bases). The V and J ends lost 6 bases and 0 bases respectively, with 6 bases between them. The CDR3 contains 13 residues. The V gene's germline CDR1 is MNHEY and CDR2 SMNVEV (reference sequence). The CDR3 region is CASRGGSYNEQFF. CDR3 nucleotides: TGTGCCAGCAGGGGAGGCTCCTACAATGAGCAGTTCTTC.